These T cell receptor beta chains were read from a single sample in a study of PD-1 blockade in classical Hodgkin lymphoma. Repertoires were generated with immunoSEQ multiplex PCR, while TCRdb's copy carries only in-frame clones and drops some. Counted here are 24,000 or so clones, roughly three quarters occurring once; the ten biggest clones make up approximately 3.6%. Sample: peripheral blood mononuclear cells (PBMCs), taken at baseline. These receptors originate from a human donor with classical Hodgkin lymphoma. The CDR3 runs from the conserved cysteine through the conserved F or W. The D gene is left open where the match is weak. Clone size is given for some rows only: seen once, a few or many times, or a class if the clone is expanded.

j_call v_call d_call clone_size cdr3_aa cdr3_nt
TRBJ2-5 TRBV21-1 . . CASRRRGTEETQYF TGTGCCAGCAGGAGAAGGGGGACAGAAGAGACCCAGTACTTC
TRBJ1-3 TRBV5-1 . . CASSLEGSADSGNTIYF TGCGCCAGCAGCTTGGAGGGCAGTGCCGACTCTGGAAACACCATATATTTT
TRBJ2-7 TRBV27 TRBD1 . CASSLSGTGAYEQYF TGTGCCAGCAGTTTATCCGGGACAGGGGCCTACGAGCAGTACTTC
TRBJ1-1 TRBV13 . few CASSLGHEAFF TGTGCCAGCAGCTTGGGCCATGAAGCTTTCTTT
TRBJ2-1 TRBV21-1 . medium-sized CASSKPSRGGEQFF TGTGCCAGCAGCAAACCCTCCCGGGGAGGTGAGCAGTTCTTC
TRBJ2-5 TRBV27 TRBD1 . CASTVTGATSETQYF TGTGCCAGCACCGTTACAGGGGCGACTTCAGAGACCCAGTACTTC
TRBJ1-2 TRBV6-1 . . CASRSGSHLNYGYTF TGTGCCAGCAGGTCAGGGTCGCACCTTAACTATGGCTACACCTTC
TRBJ2-2 TRBV28 . . CASSLGWTGNTGELFF TGTGCCAGCAGTTTGGGGTGGACGGGGAACACCGGGGAGCTGTTTTTT
TRBJ1-2 TRBV19 . few CASSPRTRDIYGYTF TGTGCCAGTAGTCCCCGGACACGAGATATCTATGGCTACACCTTC
TRBJ2-7 TRBV20-1 . . CSARRAYEQYF TGCAGTGCTAGGCGGGCGTACGAGCAGTACTTC
TRBJ2-2 TRBV6-1 TRBD1 few CASGGQYTGELFF TGTGCCAGCGGGGGACAGTACACCGGGGAGCTGTTTTTT
TRBJ2-1 TRBV7-3 . . CASSLSRGGEQFF TGTGCCAGCAGCTTAAGCAGGGGGGGTGAGCAGTTCTTC
TRBJ2-7 TRBV4-1 . . CASSQDQAYEQYF TGCGCCAGCAGCCAAGATCAGGCATACGAGCAGTACTTC
TRBJ2-7 TRBV7-2 TRBD2 . CASSLARGGPVSEQYF TGTGCCAGCAGCTTAGCGCGGGGGGGGCCAGTGAGCGAGCAGTACTTC
TRBJ2-2 TRBV19 . . CASSWGAHTGELFF TGTGCCAGTAGTTGGGGGGCCCACACCGGGGAGCTGTTTTTT
TRBJ1-6 TRBV5-1 . few CASSQRRGSPLHF TGCGCCAGCAGCCAGCGGCGAGGCTCACCCCTCCACTTT
TRBJ2-1 TRBV4-1 . . CASSQVDNEQFF TGCGCCAGCAGCCAAGTCGACAATGAGCAGTTCTTC
TRBJ1-6 TRBV10-3 . few CAISEIPNSPLHF TGTGCCATCAGTGAAATCCCTAATTCACCCCTCCACTTT
TRBJ2-2 TRBV7-6 . . CASSWREAAGELFF TGTGCCAGCAGCTGGAGGGAAGCCGCCGGGGAGCTGTTTTTT
TRBJ2-7 TRBV6-6 . . CASRYRVTYEQYF TGTGCCAGCAGGTACAGGGTTACCTACGAGCAGTACTTC
TRBJ2-5 TRBV4-3 . . CASSQAWDGGKGETQYF TGCGCCAGCAGCCAGGCCTGGGATGGGGGGAAGGGAGAGACCCAGTACTTC
TRBJ2-7 TRBV7-9 . . CASSSTQDSYEQYF TGTGCCAGCAGCTCCACCCAGGACAGCTACGAGCAGTACTTC
TRBJ1-1 TRBV2 . . CASSPLRRVAEAFF TGTGCCAGCAGTCCTCTCCGGAGGGTAGCTGAAGCTTTCTTT
TRBJ1-3 TRBV6-6 . . CASGRGSGNTIYF TGTGCCAGCGGTAGGGGCTCTGGAAACACCATATATTTT
TRBJ1-5 TRBV4-2 TRBD1 . CASSQDRRGYNQPQHF TGTGCCAGCAGCCAAGACCGCAGGGGGTACAATCAGCCCCAGCATTTT
TRBJ1-1 TRBV2 . . CASLRDTVSTEAFF TGTGCCAGCCTCCGGGACACCGTGAGCACTGAAGCTTTCTTT